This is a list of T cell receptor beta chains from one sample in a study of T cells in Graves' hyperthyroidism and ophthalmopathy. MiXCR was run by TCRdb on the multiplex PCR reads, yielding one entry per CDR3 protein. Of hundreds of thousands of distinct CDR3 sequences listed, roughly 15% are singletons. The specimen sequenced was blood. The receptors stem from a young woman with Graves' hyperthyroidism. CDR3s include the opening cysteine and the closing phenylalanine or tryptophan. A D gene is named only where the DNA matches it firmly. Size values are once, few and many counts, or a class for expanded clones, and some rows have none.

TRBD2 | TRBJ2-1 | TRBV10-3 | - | TGTGGGGTAGCGGGAGGCTACAATGAGCAGTTCTTC | CGVAGGYNEQFF
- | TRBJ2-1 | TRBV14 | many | TGTGCCAGCAGCCCCCCAAACAGCAATGAGCAGTTCTTC | CASSPPNSNEQFF
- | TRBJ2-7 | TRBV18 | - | TGTGCCAGCTCACCACAGGGGCGGGGCAGGTTTTCCTACGAGCAGTACTTC | CASSPQGRGRFSYEQYF
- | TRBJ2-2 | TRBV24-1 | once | TGTGCCACCAGTTCGACCTGGGGGGATGAAAACACCGGGGAGCTGTTTTTT | CATSSTWGDENTGELFF
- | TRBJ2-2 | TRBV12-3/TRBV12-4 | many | TGTGCCAGCAGTTTTGTTCGGCGGACCGGGGAGCTGTTTTTT | CASSFVRRTGELFF
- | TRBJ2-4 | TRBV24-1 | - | TGTGCCACCAGTGACGGAGGGGGCGGGAACATTCAGTACTTC | CATSDGGGGNIQYF
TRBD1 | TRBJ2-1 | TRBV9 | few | TGTGCCAGCAGCGTAGAAGGGGACAGATACAATGAGCAGTTCTTC | CASSVEGDRYNEQFF
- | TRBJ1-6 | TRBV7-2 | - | TGTGCCTCATCGCGGACAAACTCCTTATTGGATTCACCCCTCCACTTT | CASSRTNSLLDSPLHF
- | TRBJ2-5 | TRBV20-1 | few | TGCAGTGCTAGCCCCCGGATCTTTTATTCGTACCAAGAGACCCAGTACTTC | CSASPRIFYSYQETQYF
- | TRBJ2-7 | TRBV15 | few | TGTGCCACCTCAGCAGGGGCGGGATTCCTTTACGAGCAGTACTTC | CATSAGAGFLYEQYF
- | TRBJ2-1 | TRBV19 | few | TGTGCCAGTAGTATGTCAGGGGATTCCTACAATGAGCAGTTCTTC | CASSMSGDSYNEQFF
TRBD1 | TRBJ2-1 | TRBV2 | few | TGTGCCACCTCTTGGGGGACAGGGGACGGTGAGCAGTTCTTC | CATSWGTGDGEQFF
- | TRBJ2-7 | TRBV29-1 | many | TGCAGCGTTGTAGTGGGAGAGCAGTACTTC | CSVVVGEQYF
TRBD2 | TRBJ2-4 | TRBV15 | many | TGTGCCACCAGCAGACCCCACGGGGCTAGCGGGATTGGGAACATTCAGTACTTC | CATSRPHGASGIGNIQYF
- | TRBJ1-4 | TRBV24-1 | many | TGTGCCACCAGTGTGGTCGTTTCGAGAGAAAAACTGTTTTTT | CATSVVVSREKLFF
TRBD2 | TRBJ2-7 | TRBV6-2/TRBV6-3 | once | TGTGCCAGCAGGGTAACTAGCGGGAGCTCCGCCGAGCAGTACTTC | CASRVTSGSSAEQYF
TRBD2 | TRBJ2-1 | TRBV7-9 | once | TGTGCCAGCAGCTTAGCAGGGACTAGCGGGCTCGGGCAGTTCTTC | CASSLAGTSGLGQFF
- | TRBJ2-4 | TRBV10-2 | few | TGCGCCAGCAGTGAGTCGGGATTTGGGGGCTTGGGAAACATTCAGTACTTC | CASSESGFGGLGNIQYF
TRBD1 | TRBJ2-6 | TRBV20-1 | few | TGCAGTGCCGGGCGGGACAGGGTCTCTGGGGCCAACGTCCTGACTTTC | CSAGRDRVSGANVLTF
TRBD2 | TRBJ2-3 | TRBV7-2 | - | TGTGCCAGCAGCTTGTCAGCTAGCGGGAGTCATACTACGCAGTATTTT | CASSLSASGSHTTQYF
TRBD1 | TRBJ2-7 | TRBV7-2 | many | TGTGCCAGCAGCTTATACGACAGGGAGCTACGGCAGTACTTC | CASSLYDRELRQYF
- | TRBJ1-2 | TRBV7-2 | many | TGTGCCAGCAGCCCTTATCCGAGTCGGGGCTATGGCTACACCTTC | CASSPYPSRGYGYTF
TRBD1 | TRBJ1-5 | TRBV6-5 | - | TGTGCCAGCAGTTTTGACAGGGGAGGGCAGCCCCGGCATTTT | CASSFDRGGQPRHF
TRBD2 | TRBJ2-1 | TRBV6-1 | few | TGTGCCAGCAGTTACAGCGGGAGTCCTGAGCAGTTCTTC | CASSYSGSPEQFF
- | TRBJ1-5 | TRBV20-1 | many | TGCAGTGCTTGGGAAACAAGCAATCAGCCCCAGCATTTT | CSAWETSNQPQHF
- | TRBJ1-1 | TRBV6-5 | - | TGTGCCAGCAGTTACAAAGAGTCGGCACTAAACACTGAAGCTTTCTTT | CASSYKESALNTEAFF
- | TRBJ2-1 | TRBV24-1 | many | TGTGCCACCAGTGATCCGTATCGCGAGCAGTTCTTC | CATSDPYREQFF
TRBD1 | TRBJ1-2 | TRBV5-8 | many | TGTGCCAGCAGCTTGGCCGACAGGGGAGATGGCTACACCTTC | CASSLADRGDGYTF
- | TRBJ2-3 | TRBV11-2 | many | TGTGCCAGCAGCTTAGTAGGGAGAAGCACAGATACGCAGTATTTT | CASSLVGRSTDTQYF
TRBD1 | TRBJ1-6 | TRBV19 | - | TGTGCCAGTAGTACCCTCCGGACAGGGCCGAATTCACCCCTCCACTTT | CASSTLRTGPNSPLHF
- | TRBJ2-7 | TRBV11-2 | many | TGTGCCAGCACCGTCAGCGGAGGGTCCTACGAGCAGTACTTC | CASTVSGGSYEQYF
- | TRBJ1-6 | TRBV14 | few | TGTGCCAGCAGCCCCGGAATCTGGGACTATGCCCTCCACTTT | CASSPGIWDYALHF
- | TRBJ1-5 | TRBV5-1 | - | TGCGCCAGCAGCTTGGACAGGGCCCCCAATCAGCCCCAGCATTTT | CASSLDRAPNQPQHF
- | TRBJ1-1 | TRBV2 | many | TGTGCCAGCAGTTGGGACAATGGGAACACTGAAGCTTTCTTT | CASSWDNGNTEAFF
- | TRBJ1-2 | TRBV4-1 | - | TGCGCCAGCAGCCAAGCCCCTCGGGGAGGCTTAAGCTACACCTTC | CASSQAPRGGLSYTF
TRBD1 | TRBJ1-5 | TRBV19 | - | TGTGCCAGTAGTACCGCGACAGGGGGCCCCCAGCATTTT | CASSTATGGPQHF
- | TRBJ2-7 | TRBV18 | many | TGTGCCAGCTCACTCCGGACTGGTCCCTACGAGCAGTACTTC | CASSLRTGPYEQYF
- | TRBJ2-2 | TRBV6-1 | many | TGTGCCAGCAGTTACGGTTCCCTCCGCCCTATGAACACCGGGGAGCTGTTTTTT | CASSYGSLRPMNTGELFF
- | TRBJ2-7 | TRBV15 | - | TGTGCCACCAGCAGTGGATTGGTTCCCTACGAGCAGTACTTC | CATSSGLVPYEQYF
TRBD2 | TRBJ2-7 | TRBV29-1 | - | TGCAGCGTTGTTCTGCGGGAGGGCCGGACGGACGAGCAGTACTTC | CSVVLREGRTDEQYF
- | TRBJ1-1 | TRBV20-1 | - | TGCAGTGCTAGAGTGAACGGGGGGAACACTGAAGCTTTCTTT | CSARVNGGNTEAFF
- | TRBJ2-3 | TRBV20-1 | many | TGCAGTGCAACCTCAATAAGGGTTGGCACAGATACGCAGTATTTT | CSATSIRVGTDTQYF
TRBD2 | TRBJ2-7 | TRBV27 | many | TGTGCCAGCAGTTTCCACCCCCCGCCGGGACTAGCGGGAGGAGGGAGCTCCTACGAGCAGTACTTC | CASSFHPPPGLAGGGSSYEQYF
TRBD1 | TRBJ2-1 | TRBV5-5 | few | TGTGCCAGCAGCTTAGCGACAGGGTGGAATGAGCAGTTCTTC | CASSLATGWNEQFF
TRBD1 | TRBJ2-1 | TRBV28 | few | TGTGCCAGCAGTCCTCGGGACAGGGGGTCCCTCTTTAGGGGGCATGAGCAGTTCTTC | CASSPRDRGSLFRGHEQFF